The sample holds one count of the clone carrying this TCR beta chain. These data are taken from a study of somatic mutations in cytotoxic T cells in rheumatoid arthritis. The wider study: Sorted by flow to nearly 100% purity were some V beta antibody-stained T-cell populations, including V beta1+ cells sequenced for TCRB.

The method was immunoSEQ multiplex PCR; TCRdb's version includes in-frame clones alone and lacks a portion of them. The top ten hold 15% to 20% of the sample, which has roughly 16,000 clones, around 80% seen once. Deletions cut 4 bases from V and 0 bases from J, with 23 bases between. Germline V gene data show CDR1 as LGHNA and CDR2 as YNFKEQ. This CDR3 has 19 amino acids. The J gene is TRBJ2-3, the V gene TRBV4-2; D possibly corresponds to TRBD2 (7 bases). This clonotype originated in a woman aged 50 to 65 with rheumatoid arthritis. Sequences were obtained from CD8+ T cells sorted from blood. Here the CDR3 DNA reads TGTGCCAGCAGCCCCCTAGGGAGTGGGGGGGCCCCTAGCACAGATACGCAGTATTTT. Amino acids: CASSPLGSGGAPSTDTQYF.